The 24 T cell receptor beta chains below come from one sample, sequenced in a study of CD8+ T cells in alopecia areata. Sequencing relied on a cDNA template that was reverse transcribed from extracted RNA. Produced via immunoSEQ multiplex PCR; TCRdb's table is partial and in-frame only. The sample is made up of 15,000 to 20,000 clones, none counted only once. It was with CD4, CD8alpha, NKG2D, NKG2ACE and other markers that pooled cutaneous lymph node cells were sorted. The sample was CD8+ T cells sorted from a lymph node. The receptors derive from a C3H/HeJ mouse with alopecia areata. The MHC haplotype recorded for the strain is H2-k.

This clone occurred many times. The gene names here belong to mouse. The CDR3 goes on 4 residues after the read ends, and that part is filled in from the germline J gene. The chain has TRBV13-3 and TRBJ1-4, with TRBD1 matching over 8 bases. The germline CDR1 and CDR2 sequences are NNHDY and SYVADS. V trimming: 5 bases; J trimming: 6 bases; junction bases outside the gene matches: 9. The CDR3 is 15 amino acids. The covered CDR3 bases are TGTGCCAGCAGAGACTCCAGGGGGCTTCACGAA. Translation gives CASRDSRGLHE. The CDR3 as a whole reads CASRDSRGLHERLFF.

This clone was observed at least ten times. Gene names refer to mouse genes. From the germline J gene comes the end of the CDR3, since the read stops 4 residues before it. J is TRBJ1-1 and V is TRBV16; weak D call: TRBD1 (6 bases). This CDR3 has 12 amino acids. The germline gives CDR1 SGHSA, CDR2 FRNQAP. The DNA read from the CDR3 is TGTGCAAGCAGCTTTGGACAGACA. Residues: CASSFGQT. The CDR3, in full, reads CASSFGQTEVFF.

This clone came up many times. Each gene name is a mouse one. The read falls 4 residues short of the CDR3 end, and the missing part is taken from the germline J gene. V usage is TRBV13-3 and J usage is TRBJ1-4, with D possibly matching TRBD1 (6 bases). CDR3 length: 15 residues. Germline values: CDR1 NNHDY, CDR2 SYVADS. V shed 5 bases and J shed 1 base, with 12 bases lying between them. CDR3: CASRTGTSSNERLFF. Incomplete CDR3 DNA: TGTGCCAGCAGAACCGGGACAAGTTCCAACGAA.

This clone was seen at least ten times. Mouse names are used for the genes. The missing CDR3 end, 4 residues past where the read stops, is filled in from the germline J gene. The V call is TRBV13-3, the J call TRBJ2-7; a possible D gene is TRBD1 (6 bases). Germline V gene sequence: CDR1 NNHDY, CDR2 SYVADS. CDR3 length: 12 residues. This chain's CDR3 is CASSETGYEQYF. The CDR3 DNA, read in part, is TGTGCCAGCAGCGAAACAGGGTAT.

This clone has at least ten counts. Gene names and germline refer to mouse. The read comes to an end 4 residues before the CDR3 does, leaving the germline J gene to fill in the end. The chain carries TRBV13-3 and TRBJ2-5; 10 bases fit TRBD2. Germline loops: CDR1 NNHDY, CDR2 SYVADS. This CDR3 comprises 16 residues. The trim removed 0 bases at V and 2 bases at J, leaving 3 bases unmatched. The part of the CDR3 DNA that was read is TGTGCCAGCAGTGATGGGCTGGGGGGGCCCCAAGAC. It codes for CASSDGLGGPQD. In full, the CDR3 reads CASSDGLGGPQDTQYF.

Comment on this clone: The gene names here belong to mouse. The read gets to within 4 residues of the CDR3 end, and the germline J gene fills in the rest. V is TRBV19 and J is TRBJ1-2; a weak D match, TRBD1 (5 bases). Germline values: CDR1 FNHDT, CDR2 SITEND (reference sequence). The CDR3 loop spans 12 amino acids. The covered CDR3 bases are TGTGCCAGCAGTATGGGGGGGGGC. Its translation: CASSMGGG. The CDR3 reads in full as CASSMGGGDYTF.

This clone was seen a few times. All gene names here are mouse names. The read halts 4 residues ahead of the CDR3 end, with the missing end drawn from the germline J gene. The chain employs TRBV1 and TRBJ2-7, with 10 bases fitting TRBD1. After removal of 6 bases from V and 3 bases from J, the junction contained 2 bases not matched to a gene. Germline V lookup: CDR1 NSQYPW, CDR2 LRSPGD (reference sequence). The CDR3 runs to 13 residues. CDR3: CTCSGTGDYEQYF. Partial CDR3 DNA: TGCACCTGCAGCGGGACAGGGGACTAT. Full variable domain (missing parts from reference TRBV1 and TRBJ2-7): VTLLEQNPRWRLVPRGQAVNLRCILKNSQYPWMSWYQQDLQKQLQWLFTLRSPGDKEVKSLPGADYLATRVTDTELRLQVANMSQGRTLYCTCSGTGDYEQYFGPGTRLTVL.

This clone was seen a handful of times. Germline and genes: mouse. The read is 4 residues too short to cover the CDR3 end, so that end is filled in from the germline J gene. The chain combines TRBV19 with TRBJ2-1; possibly TRBD1 for D (6 bases). CDR3 length: 12 amino acids. Germline V gene data show CDR1 as FNHDT and CDR2 as SITEND (reference sequence). The covered CDR3 bases are TGTGCCAGCAGTATCGACAGGGCT. Translating gives CASSIDRA. The whole CDR3 protein is CASSIDRAEQFF.

This clone was recorded at least ten times. Gene names follow the mouse nomenclature. The read ends 4 residues early relative to the CDR3; the germline J gene fills the gap. This chain links TRBV31 with TRBJ2-3; 11 bases match TRBD2. Germline V lookup: CDR1 GKSSPN, CDR2 SITVG. The CDR3 contains 15 residues. The ends lost 5 bases at V and 2 bases at J; junction bases unmatched: 6. CDR3 residues: CAWRRLGGVAETLYF. The part of the CDR3 DNA that was read is TGTGCCTGGCGTCGACTGGGGGGGGTTGCAGAA.

Only a few counts were recorded for this clone. The protein listed by TCRdb differs at residue 12 from the translated DNA, so the DNA translation is shown. The gene symbols are mouse symbols. The CDR3 extends 3 residues past the end of the read, so its final part is completed from the germline J gene. This chain connects TRBV19 to TRBJ1-6; weak D call: TRBD1 (6 bases). TRBJ1-6 belongs to the ORF category, with a function that is uncertain. Germline values: CDR1 FNHDT, CDR2 SITEND (reference sequence). CDR3 length: 15 residues. Deletions cut 1 base from V and 5 bases from J, with 10 bases between. The CDR3 loop is CASSIRGAHNSPLYF. The CDR3 DNA, read in part, is TGTGCCAGCAGTATAAGGGGGGCTCATAATTCGCCC.

With regard to this clone: The gene names here belong to mouse. The observed sequence ends 4 residues before the CDR3 terminus, with the missing tail filled in from the germline J gene. The rearrangement joins TRBV19 to TRBJ2-5; 9 bases align to TRBD1. Trimming at V came to 0 bases and at J to 3 bases, leaving 2 bases not matched to a gene. Looked up from germline, CDR1 is FNHDT and CDR2 is SITEND (reference sequence). The CDR3 length is 15 residues. The sequenced CDR3 bases are TGTGCCAGCAGTATAGACAGGGGGCGGCAAGAC. The encoded protein is CASSIDRGRQD. The CDR3 in its entirety is CASSIDRGRQDTQYF.

In the case of this clone: The gene names here belong to mouse. With the read ending 4 residues before the CDR3 end, the germline J gene is used to fill in that end. The chain links TRBV13-3 to TRBJ2-3, with 8 bases lining up with TRBD2. The CDR3 spans 16 residues. V was clipped by 0 bases and J by 2 bases; unmatched bases: 5. In germline, CDR1 is NNHDY, CDR2 SYVADS. Here the CDR3 reads CASSDAPGGYAETLYF. The covered CDR3 bases are TGTGCCAGCAGTGATGCACCTGGGGGGTATGCAGAA.

There are a few counts of this clone. Mouse germline and gene names are used. The read falls 4 residues short of the CDR3 end, and the missing part is taken from the germline J gene. The rearrangement joins TRBV13-2 to TRBJ2-4, with 10 bases identical to TRBD2. Losses at the gene ends were 4 bases for V and 0 bases for J; bases not matched to a gene: 2. There are 15 residues in the CDR3. Germline assignment: CDR1 NNHNN and CDR2 SYGAGS (reference sequence). CDR3 loop: CASGPDWGSQNTLYF. The DNA read from the CDR3 is TGTGCCAGCGGTCCGGACTGGGGGAGTCAAAAC.

A word on this clone: Germline and genes: mouse. Read data end 4 residues before the CDR3 end; the end is taken from the germline J gene. The chain joins TRBV13-3 to TRBJ2-5; TRBD2 agrees at 7 bases. CDR3 length equals 13 residues. CDR1 is NNHDY, CDR2 SYVADS, per germline. The DNA read from the CDR3 is TGTGCCAGCAGTGAAGCTGGGGGAGAC. This encodes CASSEAGGD. The entire CDR3 sequence reads CASSEAGGDTQYF.

This clone was found many times. Genes here carry mouse names. The read ends 4 residues before the CDR3 terminus; that terminus is restored from the germline J gene. The chain is built from TRBV19 and TRBJ2-1; the match to TRBD2 covers 8 bases. The CDR3 sequence is 14 residues long. Germline V lookup: CDR1 FNHDT, CDR2 SITEND (reference sequence). J was trimmed by 5 bases and V by 5 bases; bases with no gene match: 6. The sequenced part of the CDR3 DNA is TGTGCCAGCAGCCCTGGCTGGGGGGATGCT. This gives the protein CASSPGWGDA. The complete CDR3 protein is CASSPGWGDAEQFF.

The table lists this clone with a few counts. Genes and germline come from the mouse. The CDR3 extends 4 residues past the end of the read, so its final part is completed from the germline J gene. This chain links TRBV16 with TRBJ2-5; 9 bases agree with TRBD1. From germline, CDR1 is SGHSA and CDR2 FRNQAP. This CDR3 comprises 13 residues. This CDR3 is CASSGDREDTQYF. Incomplete CDR3 DNA: TGTGCAAGCAGCGGGGACAGGGAAGAC.

Concerning this clone: The gene names here belong to mouse. Read coverage stops 4 residues before the CDR3 terminus; the germline J gene supplies the remainder. The rearrangement uses TRBV19 and TRBJ2-7; 7 positions agree with TRBD2. Germline values: CDR1 FNHDT, CDR2 SITEND (reference sequence). This CDR3 has 12 amino acids. CDR3 in amino acids: CARDWPRYEQYF. Incomplete CDR3 DNA: TGTGCCAGGGACTGGCCCAGATAT.

This clone has a count of ten or more. Each gene name is a mouse one. The read is 4 residues too short to cover the CDR3 end, so that end is filled in from the germline J gene. This chain connects TRBV17 to TRBJ2-7; tentatively, D is TRBD1 (6 bases). Germline loops: CDR1 MNHDT, CDR2 YYDKIL. The length of the CDR3 is 13 residues. CDR3 DNA (partial): TGTGCTAGCAGTAGGGGACAAATTTAT. Residues: CASSRGQIY. The entire CDR3 protein is CASSRGQIYEQYF.

This clone was detected only a few times. Each gene name is a mouse one. The read finishes 4 residues shy of the CDR3 end, and the germline J gene is used to complete it. The rearrangement uses TRBV12-2 and TRBJ1-2; no clear D. This CDR3 region has 13 residues. Germline lookup yields CDR1 SGHLS and CDR2 HYDKME. CDR3 in amino acids: CASSLVSGSDYTF. CDR3 bases read: TGTGCCAGCTCTCTCGTCAGTGGGTCC.

Concerning this clone: The gene names given are mouse names. The CDR3 sequence: CASSQDWGGYYAEQFF. The covered CDR3 bases are TGTGCCAGCAGCCAAGACTGGGGGGGGTACTATGCT. The V call is TRBV5, the J call TRBJ2-1; TRBD2 agrees at 9 bases. The read falls 4 residues short of the CDR3 end, and the missing part is taken from the germline J gene. The junction had 2 bases not matched to a gene; V was cut back by 0 bases and J by 2 bases. CDR1 LGHNA and CDR2 YNLKQL come from the germline V gene (reference sequence). CDR3 length: 16 amino acids.

With regard to this clone: The gene names given are mouse names. With the read ending 4 residues before the CDR3 end, the germline J gene is used to fill in that end. J is TRBJ2-1 and V is TRBV13-3; 9 bases line up with TRBD1. Germline loops: CDR1 NNHDY, CDR2 SYVADS. The CDR3 covers 14 residues. V lost 5 bases to trimming and J lost 6 bases; unmatched junction nucleotides: 6. CDR3 protein: CASSLGQGSAEQFF. The CDR3 DNA, read in part, is TGTGCCAGCAGCCTGGGACAGGGAAGTGCT.

This clone was seen a few times. The gene names here belong to mouse. The read finishes 4 residues shy of the CDR3 end, and the germline J gene is used to complete it. The chain couples TRBV1 to TRBJ2-5; 10 bases match TRBD1. The CDR3 runs 15 residues. The germline V gene has CDR1 NSQYPW and CDR2 LRSPGD (reference sequence). CDR3 residues: CTCSAETGGKDTQYF. Partial CDR3 DNA: TGCACCTGCAGTGCAGAGACAGGGGGCAAAGAC.

Comment on this clone: Gene labels here are mouse ones. Sequencing ends 4 residues short of the CDR3 end; the germline J gene provides the rest. The V gene is TRBV1, the J gene TRBJ2-5, with TRBD1 identical over 7 bases. This CDR3 region has 14 residues. Germline V gene lookup returns CDR1 NSQYPW and CDR2 LRSPGD (reference sequence). The CDR3 bases that were read are TGCACCTGCAGTGCAGACACAGGGGAAGAC. Amino acids: CTCSADTGED. The whole CDR3 region reads CTCSADTGEDTQYF.

This clone came up a few times. Gene labels here are mouse ones. The covered CDR3 bases are TGTGCCAGCGGTGGTCCGGGACAGGGGGTGTAT. Translation: CASGGPGQGVY. The whole CDR3 sequence is CASGGPGQGVYEQYF. The rearrangement links TRBV13-2 to TRBJ2-7; 11 bases are shared with TRBD1. The read terminates 4 residues ahead of where the CDR3 ends, so the germline J gene completes it. CDR3 size: 15 residues. Germline CDR1 and CDR2: NNHNN and SYGAGS (reference sequence).